This TCR beta chain was found in a study of early T cells in non-severe SARS-CoV-2 infection. Study background: The chains were unpaired, and the sequenced material was bulk RNA from unsorted whole blood. Study outcomes and limitations: Anti-spike CD8 specificities were favored by VDJdb matching, whose results missed private and CD4 specificities.

Individual cDNA molecules received unique molecular identifiers. TCRdb reanalysed the 5' RACE reads using MiXCR and keeps one entry per CDR3 protein. The sample lists 70,000 or so distinct CDR3 sequences, about 9.4% seen once, with about 7.1% in the top ten. Between the trimmed V and J ends, which lost 6 bases and 4 bases, there was a span of 21 bases. From germline, CDR1 is ENHRY and CDR2 SYGVKD. This CDR3 comprises 17 residues. The count of this clonotype is one. Its antigen is unknown. Material: whole blood, obtained at baseline. The clonotype was recovered from an adult who was a healthcare worker with PCR-confirmed SARS-CoV-2 infection or an uninfected control (not recorded which). J is TRBJ2-2 and V is TRBV10-3; a possible D gene is TRBD2 (7 bases). CDR3 in amino acids: CAISQGGTSVGTGELFF. CDR3 DNA sequence: TGTGCCATCAGCCAAGGGGGTACTAGCGTGGGCACCGGGGAGCTGTTTTTT.